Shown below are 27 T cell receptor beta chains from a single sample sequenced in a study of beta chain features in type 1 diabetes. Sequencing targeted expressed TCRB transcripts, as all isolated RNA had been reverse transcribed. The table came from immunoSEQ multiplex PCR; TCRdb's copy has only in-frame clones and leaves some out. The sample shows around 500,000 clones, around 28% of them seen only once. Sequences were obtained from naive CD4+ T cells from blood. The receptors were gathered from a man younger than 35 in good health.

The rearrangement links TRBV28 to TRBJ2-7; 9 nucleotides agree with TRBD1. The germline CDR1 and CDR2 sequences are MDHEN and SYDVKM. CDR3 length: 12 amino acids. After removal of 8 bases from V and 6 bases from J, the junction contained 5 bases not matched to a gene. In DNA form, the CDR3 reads TGTGCCAGCGGGACAGGGTGGAGCGAGCAGTACTTC. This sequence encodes CASGTGWSEQYF.

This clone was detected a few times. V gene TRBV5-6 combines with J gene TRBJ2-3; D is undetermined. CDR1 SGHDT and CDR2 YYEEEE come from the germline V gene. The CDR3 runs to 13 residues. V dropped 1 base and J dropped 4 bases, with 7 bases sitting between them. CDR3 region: CASSLSMPDTQYF. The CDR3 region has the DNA TGTGCCAGCAGCTTGTCCATGCCAGATACGCAGTATTTT. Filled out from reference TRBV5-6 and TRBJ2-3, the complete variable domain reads DAGVTQSPTHLIKTRGQQVTLRCSPKSGHDTVSWYQQALGQGPQFIFQYYEEEERQRGNFPDRFSGHQFPNYSSELNVNALLLGDSALYLCASSLSMPDTQYFGPGTRLTVL.

CDR3 residues: CASSLISSGEKLFF. The CDR3, as DNA: TGTGCCAGCAGCTTGATCAGTTCGGGTGAAAAACTGTTTTTT. The J gene is TRBJ1-4, the V gene TRBV7-8; unclear D gene. The CDR3 is 14 residues long. The germline V gene encodes CDR1 SGHVS and CDR2 FQNEAQ. Trimming stripped 3 bases from V and 7 bases from J, with 12 bases between.

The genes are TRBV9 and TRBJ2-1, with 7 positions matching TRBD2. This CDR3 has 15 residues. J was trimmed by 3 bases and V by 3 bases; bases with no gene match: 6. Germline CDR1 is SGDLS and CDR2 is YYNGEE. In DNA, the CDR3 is TGTGCCAGCAGCGCTGCTAGCGGAAACTACAATGAGCAGTTCTTC. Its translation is CASSAASGNYNEQFF.

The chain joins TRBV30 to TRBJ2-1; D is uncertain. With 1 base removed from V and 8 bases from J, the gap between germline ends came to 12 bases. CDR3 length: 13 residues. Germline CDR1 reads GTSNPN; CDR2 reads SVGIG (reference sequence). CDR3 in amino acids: CAWSAEGPYEQFF. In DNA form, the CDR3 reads TGTGCCTGGAGTGCCGAAGGGCCCTATGAGCAGTTCTTC.

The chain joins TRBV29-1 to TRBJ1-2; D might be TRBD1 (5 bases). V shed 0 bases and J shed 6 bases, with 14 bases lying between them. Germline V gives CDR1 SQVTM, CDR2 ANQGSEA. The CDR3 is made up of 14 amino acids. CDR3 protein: CSVEDPGGRDGYTF. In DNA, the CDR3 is TGCAGCGTTGAAGATCCCGGGGGACGTGATGGCTACACCTTC.

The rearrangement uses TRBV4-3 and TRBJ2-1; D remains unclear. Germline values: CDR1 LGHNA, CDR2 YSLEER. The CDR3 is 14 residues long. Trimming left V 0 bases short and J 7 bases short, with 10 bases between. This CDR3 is CASSQEALGNEQFF. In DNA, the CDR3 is TGCGCCAGCAGCCAAGAAGCCTTGGGGAATGAGCAGTTCTTC.

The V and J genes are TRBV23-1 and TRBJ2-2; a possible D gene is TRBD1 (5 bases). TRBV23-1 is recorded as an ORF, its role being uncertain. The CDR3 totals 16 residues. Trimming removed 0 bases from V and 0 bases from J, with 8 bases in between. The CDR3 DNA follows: TGCGCCAGCAGTCAATCTGCAGGGCCGAACACCGGGGAGCTGTTTTTT. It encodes CASSQSAGPNTGELFF.

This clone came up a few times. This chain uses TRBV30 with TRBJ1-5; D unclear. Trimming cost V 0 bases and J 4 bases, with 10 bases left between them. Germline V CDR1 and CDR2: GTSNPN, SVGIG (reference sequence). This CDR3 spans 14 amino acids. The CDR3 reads CAWSVRQTNQPQHF. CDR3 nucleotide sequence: TGTGCCTGGAGTGTACGCCAGACAAATCAGCCCCAGCATTTT.

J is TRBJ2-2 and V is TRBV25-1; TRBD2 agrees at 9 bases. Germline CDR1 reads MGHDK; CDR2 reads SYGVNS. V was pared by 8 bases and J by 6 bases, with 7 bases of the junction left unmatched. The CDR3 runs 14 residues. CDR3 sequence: CASRRGTSSGELFF. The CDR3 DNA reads TGTGCCAGCCGAAGAGGGACTAGCTCCGGGGAGCTGTTTTTT.

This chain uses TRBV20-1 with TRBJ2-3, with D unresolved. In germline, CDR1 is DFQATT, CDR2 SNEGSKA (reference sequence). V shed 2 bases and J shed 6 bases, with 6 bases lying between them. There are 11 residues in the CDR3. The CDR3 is CSARIVDTQYF. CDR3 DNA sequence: TGCAGTGCTAGAATCGTCGATACGCAGTATTTT.

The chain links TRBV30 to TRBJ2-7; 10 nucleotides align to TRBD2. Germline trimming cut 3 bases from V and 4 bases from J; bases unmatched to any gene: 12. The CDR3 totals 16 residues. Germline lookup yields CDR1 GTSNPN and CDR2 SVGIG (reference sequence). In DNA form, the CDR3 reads TGTGCCTGGAGGGTAGGGCAACCTAGCGGGAGTTACGAGCAGTACTTC. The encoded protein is CAWRVGQPSGSYEQYF.

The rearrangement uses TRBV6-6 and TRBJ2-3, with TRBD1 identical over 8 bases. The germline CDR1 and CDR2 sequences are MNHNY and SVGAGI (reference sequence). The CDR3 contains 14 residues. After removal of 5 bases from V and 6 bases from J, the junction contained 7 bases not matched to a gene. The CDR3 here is CASSDRGSADTQYF. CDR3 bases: TGTGCCAGCAGTGACAGGGGCTCCGCGGATACGCAGTATTTT.

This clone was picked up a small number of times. The CDR3 nucleotides read TGCGCCAGCAGCCAAGATCCGGCGCTAGCGGGAGGATGGTCAGAGACCCAGTACTTC. The encoded protein is CASSQDPALAGGWSETQYF. The chain has TRBV4-1 and TRBJ2-5; 11 bases fit TRBD2. Germline V CDR1 and CDR2: MGHRA, YSYEKL. Unmatched junction bases numbered 13, after V lost 0 bases and J lost 4 bases. The CDR3 length is 19 residues.

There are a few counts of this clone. This CDR3 reads CAWRATGEAFF. CDR3 in DNA: TGTGCCTGGAGAGCGACAGGGGAAGCTTTCTTT. The rearrangement links TRBV30 to TRBJ1-1; 7 bases match TRBD1. J lost 8 bases, V lost 3 bases, and 3 bases had no gene match. The CDR3 has 11 residues. The germline CDR1 and CDR2 sequences are GTSNPN and SVGIG (reference sequence).

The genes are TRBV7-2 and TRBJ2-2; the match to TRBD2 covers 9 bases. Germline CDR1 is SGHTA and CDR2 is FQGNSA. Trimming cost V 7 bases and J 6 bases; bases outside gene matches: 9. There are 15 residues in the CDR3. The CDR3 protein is CASMSAGGPAGELFF. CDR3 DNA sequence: TGTGCCAGCATGTCGGCGGGAGGGCCGGCCGGGGAGCTGTTTTTT.

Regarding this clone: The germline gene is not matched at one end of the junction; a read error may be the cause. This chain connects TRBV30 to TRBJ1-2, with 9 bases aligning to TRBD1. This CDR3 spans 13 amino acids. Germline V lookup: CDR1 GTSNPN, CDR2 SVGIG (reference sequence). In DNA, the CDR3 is TGTGCCTGGAGCCCCGGGACAGGGAATGGCTACATCTTC. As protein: CAWSPGTGNGYIF.

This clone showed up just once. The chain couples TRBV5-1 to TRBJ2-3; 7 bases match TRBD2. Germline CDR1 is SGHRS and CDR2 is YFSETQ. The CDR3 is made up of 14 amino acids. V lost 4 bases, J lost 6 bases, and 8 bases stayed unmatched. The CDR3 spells CASSSGALGDTQYF. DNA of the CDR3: TGCGCCAGCAGCAGCGGGGCGCTTGGGGATACGCAGTATTTT.

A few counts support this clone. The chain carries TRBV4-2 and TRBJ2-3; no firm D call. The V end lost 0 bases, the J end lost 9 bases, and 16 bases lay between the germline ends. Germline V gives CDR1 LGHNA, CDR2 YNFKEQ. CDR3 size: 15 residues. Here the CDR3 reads CASSQESGSYYTQYF. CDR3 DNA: TGTGCCAGCAGCCAAGAGTCAGGCTCCTACTACACGCAGTATTTT.

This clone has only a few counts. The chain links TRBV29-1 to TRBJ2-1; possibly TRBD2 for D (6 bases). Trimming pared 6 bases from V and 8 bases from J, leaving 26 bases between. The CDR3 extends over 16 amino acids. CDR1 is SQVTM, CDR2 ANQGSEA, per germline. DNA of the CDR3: TGCAGCGTCCTACGACCCGGAGGGTACAGTACATATGAGCAGTTCTTC. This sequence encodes CSVLRPGGYSTYEQFF.

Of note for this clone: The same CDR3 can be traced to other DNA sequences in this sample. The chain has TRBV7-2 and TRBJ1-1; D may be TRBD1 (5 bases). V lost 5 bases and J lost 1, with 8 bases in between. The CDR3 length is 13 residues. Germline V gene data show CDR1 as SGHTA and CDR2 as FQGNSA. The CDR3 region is CASSPQGNTEAFF. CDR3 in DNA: TGTGCCAGCAGCCCTCAGGGGAACACTGAAGCTTTCTTT.

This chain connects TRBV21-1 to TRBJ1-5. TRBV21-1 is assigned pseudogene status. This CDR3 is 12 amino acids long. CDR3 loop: CASSKPDQPQHF. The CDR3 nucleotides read TGTGCCAGCAGCAAACCCGATCAGCCCCAGCATTTT.

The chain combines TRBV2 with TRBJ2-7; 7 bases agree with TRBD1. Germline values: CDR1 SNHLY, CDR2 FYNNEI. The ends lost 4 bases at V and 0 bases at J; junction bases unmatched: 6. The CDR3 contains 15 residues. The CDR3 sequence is CASSADRVNSYEQYF. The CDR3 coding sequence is TGTGCCAGCAGTGCAGACAGGGTTAACTCCTACGAGCAGTACTTC.

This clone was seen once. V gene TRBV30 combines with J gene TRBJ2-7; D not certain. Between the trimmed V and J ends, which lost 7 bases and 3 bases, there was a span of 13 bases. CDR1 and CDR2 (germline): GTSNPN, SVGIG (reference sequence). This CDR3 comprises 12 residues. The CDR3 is CASQTDLYEQYF. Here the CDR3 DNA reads TGTGCCTCCCAGACGGACCTCTACGAGCAGTACTTC.

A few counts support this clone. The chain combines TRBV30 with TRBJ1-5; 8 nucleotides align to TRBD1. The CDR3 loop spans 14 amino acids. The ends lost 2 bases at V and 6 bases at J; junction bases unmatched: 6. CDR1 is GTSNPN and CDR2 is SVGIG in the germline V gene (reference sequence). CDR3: CAWSQDRAPQPQHF. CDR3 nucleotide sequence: TGTGCCTGGAGTCAGGACAGGGCGCCTCAGCCCCAGCATTTT.

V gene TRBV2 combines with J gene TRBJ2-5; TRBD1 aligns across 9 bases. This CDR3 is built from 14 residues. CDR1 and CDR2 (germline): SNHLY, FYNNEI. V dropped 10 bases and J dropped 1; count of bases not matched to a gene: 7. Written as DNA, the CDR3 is TGTGCCACCTCCCGGGACAGGGCCCAAGAGACCCAGTACTTC. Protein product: CATSRDRAQETQYF.

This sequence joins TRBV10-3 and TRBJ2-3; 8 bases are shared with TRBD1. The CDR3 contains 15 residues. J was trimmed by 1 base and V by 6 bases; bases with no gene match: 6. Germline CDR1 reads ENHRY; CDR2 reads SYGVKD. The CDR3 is CAIRMAGQGTDTQYF. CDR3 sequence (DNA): TGTGCCATCAGAATGGCGGGACAGGGCACAGATACGCAGTATTTT.